Following are 14 T cell receptor beta chains from one sample sequenced in a study of T cell responses to AZD1222 COVID-19 vaccine. Sequencing was performed with immunoSEQ multiplex PCR; in TCRdb, only in-frame clones are kept and a portion is missing. The sample has approximately 98,000 clones, about 86% seen once; the top ten hold 2.5% to 4%. The specimen was peripheral blood, collected on day 0 of AZD1222 vaccination. The receptors were gathered from an adult in good health.

The chain couples TRBV9 to TRBJ2-1; weak D call: TRBD2 (6 bases). There are 13 residues in the CDR3. V dropped 3 bases and J dropped 9 bases, with 13 bases sitting between them. Germline V gene lookup returns CDR1 SGDLS and CDR2 YYNGEE. The CDR3 region has the DNA TGTGCCAGCAGCGGTCACGGGGAGGCTGAGCAGTTCTTC. Amino acids: CASSGHGEAEQFF.

The CDR3 region is CASSYSTGSREQYF. CDR3 DNA sequence: TGTGCCAGCAGTTACTCGACGGGCTCCCGCGAGCAGTACTTC. The chain employs TRBV6-5 and TRBJ2-7; D gene unclear. Trimming took 0 bases from V and 6 from J, leaving 12 bases between them. This CDR3 comprises 14 residues. Germline V CDR1 and CDR2: MNHEY, SVGAGI.

The V call is TRBV13, the J call TRBJ1-4; the match to TRBD1 covers 9 bases. Germline lookup yields CDR1 PRHDT and CDR2 FYEKMQ (reference sequence). V lost 5 bases to trimming and J lost 8 bases; unmatched junction nucleotides: 6. CDR3 size: 14 residues. The CDR3: CASSQGQGGEKLFF. The CDR3 coding sequence is TGTGCCAGCAGCCAGGGACAGGGAGGGGAAAAACTGTTTTTT.

This chain uses TRBV5-1 with TRBJ2-1; unclear D gene. Trimming cost V 1 base and J 9 bases, with 14 bases left between them. The CDR3 has 14 amino acids. From germline, CDR1 is SGHRS and CDR2 YFSETQ. Here the CDR3 DNA reads TGCGCCAGCAGCTTGATGGCTACTAATACTGAGCAGTTCTTC. Its translation is CASSLMATNTEQFF.

CDR3 in DNA: TGTGCCAGCAGCCAGAACCTCGGGACATATAGTCAGCCCCAGCATTTT. Its protein product is CASSQNLGTYSQPQHF. V and J are TRBV3-1 (or the pseudogene TRBV3-2) and TRBJ1-5, with D possibly being TRBD1 (6 bases). The CDR3 totals 16 residues. Germline V lookup: CDR1 LGHDT, CDR2 YNNKEL (reference sequence). The V gene lost 3 bases and the J gene lost 6 bases, with 18 bases spanning the gap.

The J gene is TRBJ2-7, the V gene TRBV19; 8 nucleotides align to TRBD1. V was pared by 3 bases and J by 3 bases, with 4 bases of the junction left unmatched. Germline V gene lookup returns CDR1 LNHDA and CDR2 SQIVND (reference sequence). This CDR3 has 14 amino acids. CDR3 coding DNA: TGTGCCAGTAGTATTTCCGGGACAGGCTACGAGCAGTACTTC. This sequence encodes CASSISGTGYEQYF.

J is TRBJ1-2 and V is TRBV5-6; D gene unclear. Trimming removed 0 bases from V and 7 bases from J, with 7 bases in between. This CDR3 spans 12 amino acids. Germline values: CDR1 SGHDT, CDR2 YYEEEE. The CDR3 region is CASSLGGLGYTF. For the CDR3, the DNA is TGTGCCAGCAGCTTGGGGGGTCTTGGCTACACCTTC.

The chain has TRBV27 and TRBJ2-1; D call uncertain. This CDR3 comprises 14 residues. Germline lookup yields CDR1 MNHEY and CDR2 SMNVEV (reference sequence). With 6 bases removed from V and 12 bases from J, the gap between germline ends came to 21 bases. CDR3 bases: TGTGCCAGCAGCTCAAACATCGCCACATGGGGGCAGTTCTTC. Amino acid sequence: CASSSNIATWGQFF.

This clone was seen only once. V and J are TRBV3-1 (or the pseudogene TRBV3-2) and TRBJ1-6; no definite D call. The germline V gene encodes CDR1 LGHDT and CDR2 YNNKEL (reference sequence). This CDR3 region has 15 residues. The V and J ends lost 4 bases and 4 bases respectively, with 11 bases between them. The CDR3: CASSPEAAYNSPLHF. CDR3 bases: TGTGCCAGCAGCCCAGAAGCGGCTTATAATTCACCCCTCCACTTT.

The genes are TRBV28 and TRBJ2-7; D might be TRBD2 (5 bases). Germline CDR1 reads MDHEN; CDR2 reads SYDVKM. This CDR3 comprises 15 residues. Trimming took 8 bases from V and 2 from J, leaving 19 bases between them. CDR3 DNA sequence: TGTGCCAGCGACGAGGGATCGGCAGGTGCCTACGAGCAGTACTTC. Its translation: CASDEGSAGAYEQYF.

In this sample, this clone turned up a few times. The genes are TRBV5-8 and TRBJ1-5; D possibly corresponds to TRBD1 (6 bases). The CDR3 length is 17 residues. V was clipped by 6 bases and J by 4 bases, with 23 bases between them. Germline loops: CDR1 SGHTS, CDR2 YDEGEE. The CDR3 region is CASNFFPSRTVNQPQHF. CDR3 nucleotide sequence: TGTGCCAGCAACTTCTTTCCGTCGAGGACAGTAAATCAGCCCCAGCATTTT.

The chain combines TRBV30 with TRBJ1-5, with TRBD1 as a possible D gene (6 bases). The CDR3 is made up of 14 amino acids. Germline assignment: CDR1 GTSNPN and CDR2 SVGIG (reference sequence). Trimming shortened V by 5 bases and J by 9 bases, and 20 bases separated the two germline ends. The CDR3 coding sequence is TGTGCCTGGGAAGGCGGGGAGGGAGGGGGGCCCCAGCATTTT. Amino acid sequence: CAWEGGEGGGPQHF.

The V and J genes are TRBV19 and TRBJ2-3, with TRBD1 identical over 7 bases. Per germline, CDR1 LNHDA and CDR2 SQIVND (reference sequence). The V segment lost 5 bases and the J segment 1 base; nucleotides outside the gene matches: 6. There are 15 residues in the CDR3. This CDR3 is CASSLKTGRTDTQYF. CDR3 nucleotide sequence: TGTGCCAGTAGTTTAAAGACAGGGCGCACAGATACGCAGTATTTT.

The chain couples TRBV5-8 to TRBJ2-2; D perhaps matches TRBD1 (6 bases). Germline V lookup: CDR1 SGHTS, CDR2 YDEGEE. The CDR3 runs 15 residues. Trimming stripped 4 bases from V and 0 bases from J, with 10 bases between. CDR3 protein: CASSPWTANTGELFF. The CDR3 bases are TGTGCCAGCAGCCCCTGGACAGCGAACACCGGGGAGCTGTTTTTT.